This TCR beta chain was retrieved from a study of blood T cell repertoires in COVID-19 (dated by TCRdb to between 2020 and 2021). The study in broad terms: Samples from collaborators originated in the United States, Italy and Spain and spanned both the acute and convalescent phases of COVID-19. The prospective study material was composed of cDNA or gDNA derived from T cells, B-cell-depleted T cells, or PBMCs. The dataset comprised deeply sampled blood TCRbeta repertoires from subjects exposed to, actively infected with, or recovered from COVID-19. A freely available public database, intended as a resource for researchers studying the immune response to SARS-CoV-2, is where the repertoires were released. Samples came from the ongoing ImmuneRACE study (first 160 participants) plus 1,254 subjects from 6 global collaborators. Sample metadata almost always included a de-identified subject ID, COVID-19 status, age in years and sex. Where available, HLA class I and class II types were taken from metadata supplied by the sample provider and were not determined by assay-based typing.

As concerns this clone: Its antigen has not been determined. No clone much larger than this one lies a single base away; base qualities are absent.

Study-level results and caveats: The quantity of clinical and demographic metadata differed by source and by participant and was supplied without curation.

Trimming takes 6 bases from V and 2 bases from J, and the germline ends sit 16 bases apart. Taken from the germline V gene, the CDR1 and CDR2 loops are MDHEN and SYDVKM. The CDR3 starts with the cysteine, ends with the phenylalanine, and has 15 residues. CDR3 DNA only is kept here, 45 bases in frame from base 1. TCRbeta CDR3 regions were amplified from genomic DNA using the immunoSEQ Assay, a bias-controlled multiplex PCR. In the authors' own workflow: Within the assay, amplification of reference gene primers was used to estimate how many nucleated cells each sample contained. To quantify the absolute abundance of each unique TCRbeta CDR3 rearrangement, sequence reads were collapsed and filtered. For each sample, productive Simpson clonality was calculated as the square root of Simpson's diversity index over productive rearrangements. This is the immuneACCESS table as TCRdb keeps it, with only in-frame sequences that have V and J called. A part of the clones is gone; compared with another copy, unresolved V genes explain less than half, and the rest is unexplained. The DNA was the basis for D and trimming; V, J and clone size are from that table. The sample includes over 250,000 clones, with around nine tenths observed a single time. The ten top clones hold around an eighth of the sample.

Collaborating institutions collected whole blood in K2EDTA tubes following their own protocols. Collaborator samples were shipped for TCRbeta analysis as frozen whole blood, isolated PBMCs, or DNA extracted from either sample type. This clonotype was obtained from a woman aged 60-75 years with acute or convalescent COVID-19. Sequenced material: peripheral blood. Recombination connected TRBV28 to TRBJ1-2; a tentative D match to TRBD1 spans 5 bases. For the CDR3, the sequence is CASSSALGGNYGYTF. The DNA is TGTGCCAGCAGCTCCGCACTGGGGGGGAACTATGGCTACACCTTC.